This T cell receptor beta chain originates from a study of T cell responses to AZD1222 COVID-19 vaccine (dated by TCRdb to about 2021). Turning to the overall study: A total of about 230 trial participants underwent TCR sequencing, of whom about 210 received two doses of AZD1222 and some 26 received two doses of the MenACWY control vaccine. Enrollment into the trials was organized by age into subgroups of 18-55, 56-69 and 70-plus years, and those subgroups contained approximately 150, 30 and 60 TCR-sequenced participants, respectively. What the study reported, not specific to this receptor: The 56-69-year group was small, and its depth increase did not reach significance, likely because of low power. After two AZD1222 doses, both the breadth and the depth of spike-specific TCRs were significantly higher than at day 0 and than in MenACWY recipients. Only five or six AZD1222 recipients were SARS-CoV-2 seropositive at baseline, limiting conclusions about previously exposed vaccinees. Vaccine-associated CD4 TCRs spanned the whole spike protein, with dominant responses in regions 160-218 and 743-854. Participants were mostly white British and included more females than males, and it was suggested by the authors that clonal diversity may have been underestimated. No day 14 peak-response samples were available, so repertoires were characterized only after the peak T cell response. Reportedly, almost half of the unique spike-specific TCRs recognized epitopes lying outside the regions that are mutated in the B.1.351 and B.1.1.7 variants.

A remark on this clone: What this receptor recognizes is not known. No base quality values were provided; no much bigger clone lies one nucleotide off.

Interpreted using the paper, the time point label stands for: about 28 days (+/-7) after the second vaccine dose. AZD1222 recipients whose second dose came at about 4 weeks and those whose second dose came at about 12 weeks were combined into one group, since spike-specific TCR depth and breadth did not differ between the two schedules. Samples from vaccinated people were obtained from the UK trials COV001 and COV002, which included a single-blind randomized controlled phase 2/3 trial of AZD1222 (ChAdOx1 nCoV-19) in healthy adults. For TCRbeta chain sequencing, PBMC samples were collected from trial participants at day 0 and at day 28 after the second dose. The CDR3 regions of human TCRbeta chains were analyzed by immunosequencing. Concerning the study's data processing: Repertoire TCRs were matched against a reference library of SARS-CoV-2-specific TCRs generated with the MIRA antigen-specificity platform. Breadth meant the fraction of unique TCRs that were SARS-CoV-2-associated, whereas depth meant the fraction of total T cells that were SARS-CoV-2-associated. Using the MIRA data, every spike-specific TCR was mapped to the spike region that the TCR reacted to and assigned to either a CD4 or a CD8 class. Log10-transformed breadth and depth values were compared by one-way ANOVA with Sidak's multiple comparisons tests. TCRdb mirrors the immuneACCESS table, restricted to in-frame sequences. Some clones are absent from its copies; in checked studies, under half trace to an unresolved V gene, and the reason for the others is unknown. The V and J calls and the clone size are those of that table, but D and trimming were determined from the DNA. The sample table records some 150,000 clones; over 90% of these occur just once. The ten largest clones add up to roughly 1.6% of the sample.

Inclusive of the bounding cysteine and phenylalanine, the CDR3 is 14 residues long. The kept DNA is CDR3 alone, 42 bases in frame from the first base. CDR1 SGHDN and CDR2 FVKESK are derived from the germline V gene. Deletion took 1 base off V and 0 bases off J, with a span of 4 bases between the germline ends. Specimen: peripheral blood, collected 28 days after the second AZD1222 dose. This clonotype was obtained from an adult who received the AZD1222 COVID-19 vaccine. Recombination linked TRBV14 to TRBJ2-4, with the D segment identity uncertain. In nucleotide form, the sequence is TGTGCCAGCAGCCAAGGGGCAGCCAAAAACATTCAGTACTTC. This encodes CASSQGAAKNIQYF.